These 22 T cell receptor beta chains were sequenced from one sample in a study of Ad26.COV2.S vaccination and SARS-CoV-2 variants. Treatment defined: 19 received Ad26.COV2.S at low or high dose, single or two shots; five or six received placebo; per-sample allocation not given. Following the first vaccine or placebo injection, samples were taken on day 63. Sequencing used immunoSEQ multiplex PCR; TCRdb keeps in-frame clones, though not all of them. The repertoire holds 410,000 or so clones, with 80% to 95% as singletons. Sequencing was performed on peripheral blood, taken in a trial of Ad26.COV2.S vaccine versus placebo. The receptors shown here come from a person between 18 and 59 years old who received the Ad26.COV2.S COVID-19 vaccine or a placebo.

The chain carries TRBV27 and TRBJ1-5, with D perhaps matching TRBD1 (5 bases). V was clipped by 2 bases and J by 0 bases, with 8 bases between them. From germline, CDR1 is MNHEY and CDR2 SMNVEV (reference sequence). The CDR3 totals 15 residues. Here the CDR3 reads CASSLGTDSNQPQHF. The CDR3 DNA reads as TGTGCCAGCAGTTTAGGGACGGATAGCAATCAGCCCCAGCATTTT.

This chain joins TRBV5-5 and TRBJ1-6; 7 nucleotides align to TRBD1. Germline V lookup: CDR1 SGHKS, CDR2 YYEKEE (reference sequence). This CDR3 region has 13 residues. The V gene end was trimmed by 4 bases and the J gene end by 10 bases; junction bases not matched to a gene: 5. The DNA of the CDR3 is TGTGCCAGCAGCATTACAGGGGAATCACCCCTCCACTTT. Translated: CASSITGESPLHF.

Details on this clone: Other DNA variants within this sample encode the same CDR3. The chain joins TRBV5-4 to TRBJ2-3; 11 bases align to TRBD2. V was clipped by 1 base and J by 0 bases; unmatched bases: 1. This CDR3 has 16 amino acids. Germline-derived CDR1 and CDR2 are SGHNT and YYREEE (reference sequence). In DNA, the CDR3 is TGTGCCAGCAGCTTGCGACTAGCGGGGAGCACAGATACGCAGTATTTT. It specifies CASSLRLAGSTDTQYF.

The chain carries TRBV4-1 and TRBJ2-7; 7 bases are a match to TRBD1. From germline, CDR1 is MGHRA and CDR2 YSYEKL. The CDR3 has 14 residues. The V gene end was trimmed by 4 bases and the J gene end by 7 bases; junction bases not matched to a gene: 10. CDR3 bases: TGCGCCAGCAGCCCCCAACAGGGGTCAGGAGAGCAGTACTTC. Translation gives CASSPQQGSGEQYF.

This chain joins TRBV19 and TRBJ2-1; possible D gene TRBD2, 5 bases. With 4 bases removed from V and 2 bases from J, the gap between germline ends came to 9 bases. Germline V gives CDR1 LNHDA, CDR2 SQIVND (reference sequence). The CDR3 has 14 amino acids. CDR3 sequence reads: CASSNTGTYNEQFF. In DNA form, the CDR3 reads TGTGCCAGTAGTAACACCGGGACCTACAATGAGCAGTTCTTC.

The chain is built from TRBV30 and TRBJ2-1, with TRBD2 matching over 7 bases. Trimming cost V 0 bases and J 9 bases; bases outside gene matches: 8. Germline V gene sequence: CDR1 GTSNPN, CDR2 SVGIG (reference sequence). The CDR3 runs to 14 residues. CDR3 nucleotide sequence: TGTGCCTGGAGTGTTGGCGGGAGTAGAGTTGAGCAGTTCTTC. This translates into CAWSVGGSRVEQFF.

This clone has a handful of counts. The CDR3 is CASSPGDPTEAFF. CDR3 nucleotide sequence: TGTGCCAGCTCACCAGGGGACCCGACTGAAGCTTTCTTT. The rearrangement links TRBV18 to TRBJ1-1, with a tentative D call TRBD1 (5 bases). V was trimmed by 2 bases and J by 5 bases, leaving 9 bases between them. The CDR3 is made up of 13 amino acids. Germline values: CDR1 KGHSH, CDR2 LQKENI.

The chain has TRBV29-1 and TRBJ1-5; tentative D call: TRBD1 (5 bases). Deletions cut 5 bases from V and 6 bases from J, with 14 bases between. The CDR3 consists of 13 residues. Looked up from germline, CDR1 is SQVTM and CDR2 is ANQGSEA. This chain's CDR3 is CSVLSGIGQPQHF. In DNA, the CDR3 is TGCAGCGTTCTCTCAGGGATCGGTCAGCCCCAGCATTTT.

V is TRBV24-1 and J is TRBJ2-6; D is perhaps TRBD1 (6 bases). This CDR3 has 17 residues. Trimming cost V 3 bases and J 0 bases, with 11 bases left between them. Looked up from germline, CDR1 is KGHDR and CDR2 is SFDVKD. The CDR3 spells CATSDGTSSSGANVLTF. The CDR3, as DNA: TGTGCCACCAGTGATGGGACATCAAGCTCTGGGGCCAACGTCCTGACTTTC.

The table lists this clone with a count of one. CDR3 amino acids: CASSPGPKDIQYF. CDR3 nucleotide sequence: TGTGCCAGCAGTCCGGGACCTAAGGACATTCAGTACTTC. The genes are TRBV12-3 or TRBV12-4 and TRBJ2-4; D assignment may be TRBD1 or TRBD2 (5 bases each). The CDR3 length is 13 residues. The V gene lost 5 bases and the J gene lost 8 bases, with 13 bases spanning the gap.

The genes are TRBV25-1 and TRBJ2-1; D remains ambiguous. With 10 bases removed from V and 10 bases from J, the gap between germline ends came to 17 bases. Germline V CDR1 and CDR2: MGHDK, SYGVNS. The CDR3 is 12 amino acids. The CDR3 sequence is CATTLDAGEQFF. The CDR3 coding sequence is TGTGCCACCACCCTGGATGCCGGAGAGCAGTTCTTC. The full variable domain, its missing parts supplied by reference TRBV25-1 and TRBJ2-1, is EADIYQTPRYLVIGTGKKITLECSQTMGHDKMYWYQQDPGMELHLIHYSYGVNSTEKGDLSSESTVSRIRTEHFPLTLESARPSHTSQYLCATTLDAGEQFFGPGTRLTVL.

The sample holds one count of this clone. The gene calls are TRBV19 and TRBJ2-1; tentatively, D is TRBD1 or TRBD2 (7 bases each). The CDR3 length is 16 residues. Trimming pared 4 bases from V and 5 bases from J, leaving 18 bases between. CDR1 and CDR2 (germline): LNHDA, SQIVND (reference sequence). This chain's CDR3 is CASSTGRTRGHNEQFF. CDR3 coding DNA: TGTGCCAGTAGTACCGGGCGGACTAGGGGGCACAATGAGCAGTTCTTC.

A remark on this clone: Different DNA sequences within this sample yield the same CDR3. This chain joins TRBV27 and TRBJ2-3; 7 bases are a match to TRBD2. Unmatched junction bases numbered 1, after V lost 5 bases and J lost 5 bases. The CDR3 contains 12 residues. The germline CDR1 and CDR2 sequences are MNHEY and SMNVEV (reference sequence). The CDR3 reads CASSPSGDTQYF. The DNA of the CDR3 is TGTGCCAGCAGTCCTAGCGGAGATACGCAGTATTTT.

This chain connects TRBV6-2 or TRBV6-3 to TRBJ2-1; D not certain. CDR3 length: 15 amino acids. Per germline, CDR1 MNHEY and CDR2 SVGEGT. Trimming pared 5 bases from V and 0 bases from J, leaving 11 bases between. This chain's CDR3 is CASSKYSSSYNEQFF. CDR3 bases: TGTGCCAGCAGTAAGTACTCGAGCTCCTACAATGAGCAGTTCTTC.

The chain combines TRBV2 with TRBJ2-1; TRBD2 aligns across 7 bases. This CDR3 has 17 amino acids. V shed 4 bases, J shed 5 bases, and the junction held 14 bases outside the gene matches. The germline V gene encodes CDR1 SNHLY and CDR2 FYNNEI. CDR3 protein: CASSVSSWEGRDNEQFF. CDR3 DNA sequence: TGTGCCAGCAGTGTATCATCGTGGGAGGGCCGGGACAATGAGCAGTTCTTC.

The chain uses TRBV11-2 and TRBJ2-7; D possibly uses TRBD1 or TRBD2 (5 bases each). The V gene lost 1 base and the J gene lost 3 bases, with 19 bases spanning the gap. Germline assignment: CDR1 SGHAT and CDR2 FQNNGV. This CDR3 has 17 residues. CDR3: CASSLGRGGRRLYEQYF. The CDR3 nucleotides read TGTGCCAGCAGCTTAGGCCGGGGCGGCCGACGTCTCTACGAGCAGTACTTC. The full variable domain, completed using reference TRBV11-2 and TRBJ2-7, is EAGVAQSPRYKIIEKRQSVAFWCNPISGHATLYWYQQILGQGPKLLIQFQNNGVVDDSQLPKDRFSAERLKGVDSTLKIQPAKLEDSAVYLCASSLGRGGRRLYEQYFGPGTRLTVT.

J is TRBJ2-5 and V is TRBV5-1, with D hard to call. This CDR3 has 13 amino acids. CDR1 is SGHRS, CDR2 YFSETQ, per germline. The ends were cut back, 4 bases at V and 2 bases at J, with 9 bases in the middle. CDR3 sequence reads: CASSQQAQETQYF. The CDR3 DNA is TGCGCCAGCAGCCAGCAAGCTCAAGAGACCCAGTACTTC. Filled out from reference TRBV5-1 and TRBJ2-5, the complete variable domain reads KAGVTQTPRYLIKTRGQQVTLSCSPISGHRSVSWYQQTPGQGLQFLFEYFSETQRNKGNFPGRFSGRQFSNSRSEMNVSTLELGDSALYLCASSQQAQETQYFGPGTRLLVL.

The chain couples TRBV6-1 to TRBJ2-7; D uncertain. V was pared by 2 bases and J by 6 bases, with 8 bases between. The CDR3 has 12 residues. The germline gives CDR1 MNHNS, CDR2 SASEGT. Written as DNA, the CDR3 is TGTGCCAGCAGTGAAAATTTTTTCGAGCAGTACTTC. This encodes CASSENFFEQYF.

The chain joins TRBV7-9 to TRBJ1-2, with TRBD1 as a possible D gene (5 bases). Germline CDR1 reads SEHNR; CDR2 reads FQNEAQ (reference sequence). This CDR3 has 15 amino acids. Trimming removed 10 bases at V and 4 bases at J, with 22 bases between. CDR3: CAIDAPWGVVYGYTF. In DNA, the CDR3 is TGTGCCATCGACGCTCCCTGGGGGGTCGTCTATGGCTACACCTTC.

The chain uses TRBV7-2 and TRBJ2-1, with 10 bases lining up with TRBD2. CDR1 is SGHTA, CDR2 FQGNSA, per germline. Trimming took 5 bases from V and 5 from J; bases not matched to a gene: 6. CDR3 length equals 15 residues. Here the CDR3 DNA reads TGTGCCAGCAGCATCTCTAGCGGGGGAAACAATGAGCAGTTCTTC. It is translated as CASSISSGGNNEQFF.

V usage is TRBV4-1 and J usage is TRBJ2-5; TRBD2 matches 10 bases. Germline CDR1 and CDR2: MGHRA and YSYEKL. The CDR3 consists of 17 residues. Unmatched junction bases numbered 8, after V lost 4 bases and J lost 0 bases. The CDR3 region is CASSPGPSGRDQETQYF. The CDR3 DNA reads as TGCGCCAGCAGCCCCGGTCCCAGCGGGAGGGACCAAGAGACCCAGTACTTC.

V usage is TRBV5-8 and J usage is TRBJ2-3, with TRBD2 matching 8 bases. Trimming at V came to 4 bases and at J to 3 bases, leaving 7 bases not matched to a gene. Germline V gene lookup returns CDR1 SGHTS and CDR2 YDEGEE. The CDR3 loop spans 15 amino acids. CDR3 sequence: CASSKSGSRTDTQYF. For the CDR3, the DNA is TGTGCCAGCAGCAAGAGCGGGAGTAGAACAGATACGCAGTATTTT. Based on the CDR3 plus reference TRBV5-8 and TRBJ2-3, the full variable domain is EAGVTQSPTHLIKTRGQQATLRCSPISGHTSVYWYQQALGLGLQFLLWYDEGEERNRGNFPPRFSGRQFPNYSSELNVNALELEDSALYLCASSKSGSRTDTQYFGPGTRLTVL.